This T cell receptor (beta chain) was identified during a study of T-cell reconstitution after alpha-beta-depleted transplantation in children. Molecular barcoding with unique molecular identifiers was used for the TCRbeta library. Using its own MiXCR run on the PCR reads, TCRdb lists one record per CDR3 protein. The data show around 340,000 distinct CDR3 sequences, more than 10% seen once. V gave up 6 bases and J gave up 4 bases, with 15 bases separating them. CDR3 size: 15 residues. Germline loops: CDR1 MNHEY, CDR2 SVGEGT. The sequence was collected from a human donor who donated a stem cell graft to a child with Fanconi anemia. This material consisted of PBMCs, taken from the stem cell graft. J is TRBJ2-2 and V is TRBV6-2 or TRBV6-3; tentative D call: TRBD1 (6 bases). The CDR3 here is CASSMGAPGTGELFF. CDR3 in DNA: TGTGCCAGCAGCATGGGGGCGCCGGGCACCGGGGAGCTGTTTTTT.